This T cell receptor (beta chain) was recorded in a study of identical twins. Many counts were recorded for this clonotype. The germline V gene has CDR1 DFQATT and CDR2 SNEGSKA (reference sequence). V dropped 0 bases and J dropped 2 bases, with 7 bases sitting between them. This CDR3 has 13 residues. TCRdb fed the 5' RACE reads into MiXCR, producing one record per CDR3 protein. The sample contains over 600,000 distinct CDR3 sequences, 21% of which appear only once. These data are also associated with another study on T cells expressing NK-cell markers.

The material sequenced was PBMCs. This chain connects TRBV20-1 to TRBJ1-2; D remains unclear. This sequence originates from a woman younger than 35 in good health. The CDR3 is CSARDPGNYGYTF. In DNA, the CDR3 is TGCAGTGCTAGAGACCCGGGGAACTATGGCTACACCTTC.